Listed below are T cell receptor beta chains from one sample, sequenced in a study of shared clonotypes between healthy human individuals. Assay: immunoSEQ multiplex PCR; the TCRdb copy retains only in-frame clones and omits some. Of fewer than 850,000 clones listed, about 92% are singletons. Sequenced: memory CD8+ T cells from PBMCs. These receptors all come from a young man in good health. Some clones in this sample may be carry-over from other donors' samples. The CDR3 runs from the conserved cysteine through the conserved F or W. A D gene is named only where the DNA matches it firmly.

J gene	D gene	V gene	CDR3 protein	CDR3 DNA
TRBJ2-5	.	TRBV28	CASSLTKPTRQYF	TGTGCCAGCAGTTTGACGAAACCAACACGCCAGTACTTC
TRBJ2-1	.	TRBV27	CASSPRTGYNEQFF	TGTGCCAGCTCCCCGCGGACTGGCTACAATGAGCAGTTCTTC
TRBJ2-2	.	TRBV28	CASRKDREGTGELFF	TGTGCCAGCAGAAAAGACAGGGAGGGCACCGGGGAGCTGTTTTTT
TRBJ2-1	.	TRBV7-9	CATDWDGSYNEQFF	TGTGCCACAGACTGGGACGGCTCCTACAATGAGCAGTTCTTC
TRBJ1-4	.	TRBV27	CASSFRGRNEKLFF	TGTGCCAGCAGTTTTCGAGGGCGCAATGAAAAACTGTTTTTT
TRBJ2-7	TRBD1	TRBV7-8	CASSLGGQAYDEQYF	TGTGCCAGCAGCTTAGGCGGACAGGCATACGACGAGCAGTACTTC
TRBJ1-1	TRBD1	TRBV30	CAWQGAPTEAFF	TGTGCCTGGCAGGGGGCGCCTACTGAAGCTTTCTTT
TRBJ2-7	TRBD1	TRBV5-4	CASSGTGAYEQYF	TGTGCCAGCAGCGGGACAGGGGCCTACGAGCAGTACTTC
TRBJ2-3	TRBD2	TRBV28	CASSLGSGGPGDTQYF	TGTGCCAGCAGTTTAGGGTCGGGAGGGCCGGGAGATACGCAGTATTTT
TRBJ2-7	.	TRBV28	CASSACRAAYEQYF	TGTGCCAGCAGTGCATGCAGGGCTGCCTACGAGCAGTACTTC